The rows below give T cell receptor beta chains drawn from one sample of a study of T-cell memory formation after mild COVID-19. TCRdb passed the 5' RACE reads through MiXCR, listing each CDR3 protein once. The data hold 44,000 or so distinct CDR3 sequences, with nearly 9.5% observed a single time. Sequences were obtained from PBMCs or a T cell subset sorted from them (not recorded which). These receptors all stem from an adult woman who had mild COVID-19 (a few samples of this study predate the infection). Cell type and time point are not known. Both conserved end residues are part of each CDR3. A D gene is named only where the DNA matches it firmly. Size is stated for part of the rows, as once, few or many counts, or as a class when the clone is expanded.

V	D	J	size	CDR3	DNA
TRBV4-1	TRBD1	TRBJ1-2	few	CASSQEGTGGFYGYTF	TGCGCCAGCAGCCAAGAGGGGACAGGGGGGTTTTATGGCTACACCTTC
TRBV20-1	NA	TRBJ1-2	NA	CSARRPYGYTF	TGCAGTGCTCGGAGACCCTATGGCTACACCTTC
TRBV25-1	TRBD1	TRBJ1-4	NA	CASSTRQGGNEKLFF	TGTGCCAGCAGTACCCGACAGGGAGGTAATGAAAAACTGTTTTTT
TRBV30	TRBD1	TRBJ1-5	NA	CAWTGTGGQPQHF	TGTGCCTGGACAGGGACAGGGGGCCAGCCCCAGCATTTT
TRBV4-2	NA	TRBJ2-5	many	CASSQDSGSQETQYF	TGTGCCAGCAGCCAAGATTCGGGGTCCCAAGAGACCCAGTACTTC
TRBV7-3	NA	TRBJ2-3	many	CASSSHGGADTQYF	TGTGCCAGCAGCTCCCATGGGGGAGCAGATACGCAGTATTTT
TRBV20-1	NA	TRBJ1-5	few	CSARADRDQPQHF	TGCAGTGCTAGAGCGGACCGAGATCAGCCCCAGCATTTT
TRBV9	NA	TRBJ2-5	few	CASSVENSAAETQYF	TGTGCCAGCAGCGTAGAAAACTCGGCGGCCGAGACCCAGTACTTC
TRBV4-3	NA	TRBJ2-4	many	CASSQDGLAKNIQYF	TGCGCCAGCAGCCAAGACGGGCTAGCCAAAAACATTCAGTACTTC
TRBV12-3/TRBV12-4	TRBD2	TRBJ2-3	few	CASSLLAGSNTDTQYF	TGTGCCAGCAGTTTATTAGCGGGGTCCAACACAGATACGCAGTATTTT
TRBV4-3	TRBD2	TRBJ2-1	many	CASSHMGEREGREQFF	TGCGCCAGCAGCCATATGGGGGAGCGGGAGGGCCGCGAGCAGTTCTTC
TRBV4-1	TRBD2	TRBJ2-6	NA	CASSRGLAGGTHPSGANVLTF	TGCGCCAGCAGCCGAGGTCTAGCGGGGGGAACCCATCCCTCTGGGGCCAACGTCCTGACTTTC
TRBV6-5	NA	TRBJ1-1	few	CASSYRQVAYQGTEAFF	TGTGCCAGCAGTTATCGGCAGGTAGCGTATCAGGGAACTGAAGCTTTCTTT
TRBV7-2	NA	TRBJ2-1	many	CASSPPLSSYNEQFF	TGTGCCAGCAGCCCCCCCCTAAGCTCCTACAATGAGCAGTTCTTC
TRBV7-9	TRBD1	TRBJ1-1	NA	CASSPGQGNTEAFF	TGTGCCAGCAGCCCCGGACAGGGGAACACTGAAGCTTTCTTT
TRBV29-1	TRBD1	TRBJ1-2	few	CSVGTGEDGYTF	TGCAGCGTTGGGACAGGGGAGGATGGCTACACCTTC
TRBV20-1	TRBD1	TRBJ2-7	few	CSAQSGGEYEQYF	TGCAGTGCTCAGTCAGGGGGCGAGTACGAGCAGTACTTC
TRBV7-2	NA	TRBJ1-1	few	CASSVQVNTEAFF	TGTGCCAGCAGCGTACAGGTGAACACTGAAGCTTTCTTT
TRBV7-9	NA	TRBJ1-4	few	CASSSLSEKLFF	TGTGCCAGCAGCTCCTTGAGTGAAAAACTGTTTTTT
TRBV6-6	NA	TRBJ2-5	NA	CASSYRGGSAETQYF	TGTGCCAGCAGTTATCGTGGCGGCTCCGCAGAGACCCAGTACTTC
TRBV27	NA	TRBJ2-2	few	CASSLERAGRTGELFF	TGTGCCAGCAGTTTAGAGAGGGCGGGTCGCACCGGGGAGCTGTTTTTT
TRBV6-5	NA	TRBJ2-5	few	CASRLGETQYF	TGTGCCAGCAGACTCGGGGAGACCCAGTACTTC
TRBV12-3/TRBV12-4	NA	TRBJ2-2	many	CASSFGATGELFF	TGTGCCAGCAGTTTTGGCGCTACCGGGGAGCTGTTTTTT
TRBV20-1	TRBD2	TRBJ2-3	few	CSAIPSGRDTQYF	TGCAGTGCTATACCTAGCGGGAGAGATACGCAGTATTTT
TRBV20-1	NA	TRBJ1-1	few	CSARGGTPGLTEAFF	TGCAGTGCTAGAGGAGGAACTCCAGGGCTCACTGAAGCTTTCTTT
TRBV29-1	NA	TRBJ1-3	NA	CSVWDSGNTIYF	TGCAGCGTTTGGGACTCCGGAAACACCATATATTTT
TRBV12-3/TRBV12-4	NA	TRBJ2-2	many	CASSLETGELFF	TGTGCCAGCAGTTTAGAGACCGGGGAGCTGTTTTTT
TRBV6-5	TRBD2	TRBJ2-2	few	CASSYSTSGNTGELFF	TGTGCCAGCAGTTACTCGACTAGCGGGAACACCGGGGAGCTGTTTTTT
TRBV27	TRBD1	TRBJ1-2	NA	CASSSKGRGRGGYTF	TGTGCCAGCAGTTCGAAGGGCAGGGGGCGAGGTGGCTACACCTTC
TRBV7-7	NA	TRBJ1-1	NA	CASSLSFQAGEAFF	TGTGCTAGCAGCTTATCATTCCAGGCTGGTGAAGCTTTCTTT
TRBV4-1	NA	TRBJ2-3	NA	CASSQDNPWKDTQYF	TGCGCCAGCAGCCAAGATAACCCATGGAAAGATACGCAGTATTTT
TRBV7-2	TRBD2	TRBJ2-3	NA	CASSPHIPGLALSRPDTQYF	TGTGCCAGCAGCCCGCACATTCCGGGACTAGCCCTCTCGCGCCCAGATACGCAGTATTTT
TRBV6-4	TRBD2	TRBJ2-3	many	CASSVGGEAADTQYF	TGTGCCAGCAGTGTCGGGGGGGAGGCGGCAGATACGCAGTATTTT
TRBV12-5	TRBD2	TRBJ2-2	few	CASGFGRGGLAAVANTGELFF	TGTGCTAGTGGTTTTGGGAGGGGGGGACTAGCAGCCGTCGCGAACACCGGGGAGCTGTTTTTT
TRBV21-1	NA	TRBJ2-1	NA	CASSKGDRAHASYNEQFF	TGTGCCAGCAGCAAAGGCGACAGGGCCCACGCTTCCTACAATGAGCAGTTCTTC
TRBV7-3	TRBD1	TRBJ1-2	many	CASSPSLFFSGTGEGERRGYTF	TGTGCCAGCAGCCCATCCTTATTCTTTTCCGGGACAGGGGAGGGAGAACGTAGAGGCTACACCTTC
TRBV20-1	NA	TRBJ1-1	few	CSAGGGSNTEAFF	TGCAGTGCCGGCGGCGGGTCCAACACTGAAGCTTTCTTT
TRBV5-1	NA	TRBJ1-1	few	CASSTAPWDTEAFF	TGCGCCAGCAGCACCGCCCCCTGGGACACTGAAGCTTTCTTT
TRBV27	NA	TRBJ2-3	many	CASSWRAASTDTQYF	TGTGCCAGCAGCTGGAGAGCGGCTAGCACAGATACGCAGTATTTT
TRBV9	NA	TRBJ2-3	many	CASSVGHRTSTDTQYF	TGTGCCAGCAGCGTAGGACACAGGACCAGCACAGATACGCAGTATTTT
TRBV18	NA	TRBJ2-1	NA	CASSPDYAITYNEQFF	TGTGCCAGCTCACCGGATTACGCGATCACCTACAATGAGCAGTTCTTC
TRBV6-1	NA	TRBJ2-7	NA	CASSEVGEQYF	TGTGCCAGCAGTGAAGTGGGTGAGCAGTACTTC
TRBV30	NA	TRBJ1-1	NA	CAWRVGTLNTEAFF	TGTGCCTGGAGAGTAGGGACACTGAACACTGAAGCTTTCTTT
TRBV2	NA	TRBJ2-7	NA	CASSESRYEQYF	TGTGCCAGCAGTGAGAGTCGCTACGAGCAGTACTTC
TRBV7-9	NA	TRBJ1-1	NA	CASSPGLGNTEAFF	TGTGCCAGCAGCCCAGGGTTAGGAAACACTGAAGCTTTCTTT
TRBV12-3/TRBV12-4	TRBD2	TRBJ2-1	many	CASSLLAGGPNNEQFF	TGTGCCAGCTCCCTGTTAGCGGGGGGGCCTAACAATGAGCAGTTCTTC
TRBV5-1	TRBD1	TRBJ1-1	few	CASSLGQGEAFF	TGCGCCAGCAGCTTGGGACAGGGTGAAGCTTTCTTT
TRBV7-9	NA	TRBJ2-2	many	CASSRIRDGTGELFF	TGTGCCAGCAGCCGAATTCGGGATGGCACCGGGGAGCTGTTTTTT
TRBV5-1	NA	TRBJ2-5	few	CASSFRGTGQETQYF	TGCGCCAGCAGCTTTAGGGGTACAGGGCAAGAGACCCAGTACTTC
TRBV5-1	NA	TRBJ2-1	many	CASSLEQEQFF	TGCGCCAGCAGCTTGGAACAGGAGCAGTTCTTC
TRBV6-1	TRBD1	TRBJ2-2	NA	CASRRDRDSVTGELFF	TGTGCCAGCAGGAGAGACAGGGATAGTGTGACCGGGGAGCTGTTTTTT
TRBV7-3	TRBD2	TRBJ2-1	NA	CASSLWGVGRGNEQFF	TGTGCCAGCAGCTTATGGGGTGTTGGGAGGGGCAATGAGCAGTTCTTC